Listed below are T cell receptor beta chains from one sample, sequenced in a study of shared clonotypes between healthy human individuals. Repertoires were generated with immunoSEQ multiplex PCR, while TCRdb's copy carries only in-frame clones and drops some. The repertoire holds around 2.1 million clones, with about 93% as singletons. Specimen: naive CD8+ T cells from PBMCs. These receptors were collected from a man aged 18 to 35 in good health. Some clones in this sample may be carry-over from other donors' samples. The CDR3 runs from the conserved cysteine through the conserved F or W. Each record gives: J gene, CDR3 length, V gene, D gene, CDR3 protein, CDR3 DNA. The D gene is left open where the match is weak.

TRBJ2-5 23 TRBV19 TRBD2 CASSIGRVAGGLLTDDLQETQYF TGTGCCAGTAGTATAGGAAGGGTAGCGGGAGGCCTCCTTACTGACGACCTCCAAGAGACCCAGTACTTC
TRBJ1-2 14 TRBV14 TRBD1 CASSLGTGGVGYTF TGTGCCAGCAGCCTTGGGACAGGTGGAGTCGGCTACACCTTC
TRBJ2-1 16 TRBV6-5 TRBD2 CASSYGLAGAYNEQFF TGTGCCAGCAGTTACGGCCTAGCGGGGGCCTACAATGAGCAGTTCTTC
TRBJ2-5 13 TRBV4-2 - CASSRTIQETQYF TGTGCCAGCAGCAGGACCATCCAAGAGACCCAGTACTTC
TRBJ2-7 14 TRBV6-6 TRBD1 CASRGTGGLYEQYF TGTGCCAGCAGAGGGACAGGGGGCCTCTACGAGCAGTACTTC
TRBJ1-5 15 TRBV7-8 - CASSLEEGSNQPQHF TGTGCCAGCAGCTTAGAAGAGGGAAGCAATCAGCCCCAGCATTTT
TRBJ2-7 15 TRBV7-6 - CASSLEQGPSYEQYF TGTGCCAGCAGCTTAGAACAGGGCCCTTCCTACGAGCAGTACTTC
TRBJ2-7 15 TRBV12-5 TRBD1 CASGQGQGRGYEQYF TGTGCTAGTGGGCAAGGACAGGGTAGAGGTTACGAGCAGTACTTC
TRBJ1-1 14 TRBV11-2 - CASSYVRRGTEAFF TGTGCCAGCAGCTACGTCCGGAGGGGTACTGAAGCTTTCTTT
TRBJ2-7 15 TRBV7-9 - CASSSGPSMRYEQYF TGTGCCAGCAGCTCGGGACCCTCAATGCGCTACGAGCAGTACTTC
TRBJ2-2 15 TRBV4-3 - CASSFNAGYPGELFF TGCGCCAGCAGCTTCAACGCAGGGTACCCCGGGGAGCTGTTTTTT
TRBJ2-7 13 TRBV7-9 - CASSLGTQSEQYF TGTGCCAGCAGCTTAGGGACCCAGAGCGAGCAGTACTTC
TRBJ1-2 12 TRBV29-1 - CSVGQPSYGYTF TGCAGCGTTGGGCAGCCATCCTATGGCTACACCTTC
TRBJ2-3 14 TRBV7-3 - CASSSIGSTDTQYF TGTGCCAGCAGCTCCATCGGGAGCACAGATACGCAGTATTTT
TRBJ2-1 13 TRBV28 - CASSTAGLRGQFF TGTGCCAGCAGTACCGCGGGACTCCGGGGGCAGTTCTTC
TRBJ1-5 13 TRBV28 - CASITGNNQPQHF TGTGCCAGCATCACCGGGAACAATCAGCCCCAGCATTTT
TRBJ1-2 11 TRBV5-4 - CASSLGWGYTF TGTGCCAGCAGCTTGGGGTGGGGCTACACCTTC